The clone carrying this TCR beta chain was counted a few times. From germline, CDR1 is DFQATT and CDR2 SNEGSKA (reference sequence). The CDR3 covers 14 residues. V shed 4 bases and J 7 bases; nucleotides not matched to a gene: 6. The data were obtained in a study of T cells in Graves' hyperthyroidism and ophthalmopathy. Amplified regions were TCR beta CDR3 sequences from RNA transcripts. HTBI primers drove first-round RT-PCR of the TCR CDR3. TCRdb re-analysed the multiplex PCR reads in MiXCR, keeping a single row per CDR3 protein. The table has under 500,000 distinct CDR3 sequences, more than 12% seen once; the top ten hold over 25%.

The source of this sequence is a man aged 50 or older with Graves' ophthalmopathy. Sample: blood. V usage is TRBV20-1 and J usage is TRBJ2-1; 11 bases map to TRBD2. The chain's CDR3 is CSATTSGELNEQFF. The CDR3 DNA sequence: TGCAGTGCTACGACTAGCGGGGAGTTAAATGAGCAGTTCTTC.